The clone carrying this TCR beta chain was detected only a few times. Its antigen is still unknown. The data were taken from a study of early T cells in non-severe SARS-CoV-2 infection. Findings and caveats of the study: Matching with VDJdb favored anti-spike CD8 responses (missing private and CD4 specificities).

TCRdb reanalysed the 5' RACE reads using MiXCR and keeps one entry per CDR3 protein. The data contain 85,000 to 95,000 distinct CDR3 sequences, about 15% of them seen just once; the ten biggest clones take up around 4.9%. The sequencing used whole blood, collected at baseline. This receptor was taken from an adult who was a healthcare worker with PCR-confirmed SARS-CoV-2 infection or an uninfected control (not recorded which).

The CDR3 DNA reads as TGCAGTGCTCCCCGGAACACTGAAGCTTTCTTT. Translated: CSAPRNTEAFF. The rearrangement links TRBV20-1 to TRBJ1-1, with D hard to call. Trimming took 5 bases from V and 1 from J, leaving 5 bases between them. Germline lookup yields CDR1 DFQATT and CDR2 SNEGSKA (reference sequence). CDR3 length: 11 residues.